The clone carrying this TCR beta chain was detected a few times. The CDR3 sequence is 14 residues long. Between the trimmed V and J ends, which lost 3 bases and 4 bases, there was a span of 12 bases. Looked up from germline, CDR1 is LNHDA and CDR2 is SQIVND (reference sequence). This record comes from a study of T cells after somatic rescue of genetic block. Repertoires were generated with immunoSEQ multiplex PCR, while TCRdb's copy carries only in-frame clones and drops some. The sample includes approximately 78,000 clones, roughly 93% of them seen just once. The sequence derives from a man between 25 and 39 years old. The sample was peripheral blood mononuclear cells (PBMCs). The chain carries TRBV19 and TRBJ1-2; D call uncertain. The CDR3 is CASSISGPSYGYTF. In DNA form, the CDR3 reads TGTGCCAGTAGTATCTCCGGGCCAAGCTATGGCTACACCTTC.